This T cell receptor beta chain was recorded in a study of blood T cell repertoires in COVID-19. Study-wide context: Collection of acute and convalescent COVID-19 samples took place in the United States, Italy and Spain. Nucleic acid was either cDNA or gDNA, and it came from T cells, B-cell-depleted T cells, or PBMCs.

Seattle cases were enrolled at active infection and followed longitudinally. Per the original methods: Researchers report that nucleated cell counts were estimated from reference gene primer amplification. The protocol was immunoSEQ multiplex PCR, while the TCRdb copy is restricted to in-frame clones and leaves out a portion. V and J calls and clone size are as listed in that table; D and trimming were resolved from the DNA. The data contain 250,000 to 350,000 clones, roughly 86% of them singletons. V lost 9 bases, J lost 4 bases, and 15 bases lay in between. CDR1 and CDR2 from the germline V gene are LNHDA and SQIVND (reference sequence). The CDR3 is 13 residues long.

Sequenced: peripheral blood. The chain couples TRBV19 to TRBJ1-2; D not certain. This receptor was obtained from a woman between 25 and 40 years old with COVID-19, enrolled during active disease. The CDR3 is CASTGGSPYGYTF. In DNA form, the CDR3 reads TGTGCCAGCACCGGCGGTTCTCCCTATGGCTACACCTTC.